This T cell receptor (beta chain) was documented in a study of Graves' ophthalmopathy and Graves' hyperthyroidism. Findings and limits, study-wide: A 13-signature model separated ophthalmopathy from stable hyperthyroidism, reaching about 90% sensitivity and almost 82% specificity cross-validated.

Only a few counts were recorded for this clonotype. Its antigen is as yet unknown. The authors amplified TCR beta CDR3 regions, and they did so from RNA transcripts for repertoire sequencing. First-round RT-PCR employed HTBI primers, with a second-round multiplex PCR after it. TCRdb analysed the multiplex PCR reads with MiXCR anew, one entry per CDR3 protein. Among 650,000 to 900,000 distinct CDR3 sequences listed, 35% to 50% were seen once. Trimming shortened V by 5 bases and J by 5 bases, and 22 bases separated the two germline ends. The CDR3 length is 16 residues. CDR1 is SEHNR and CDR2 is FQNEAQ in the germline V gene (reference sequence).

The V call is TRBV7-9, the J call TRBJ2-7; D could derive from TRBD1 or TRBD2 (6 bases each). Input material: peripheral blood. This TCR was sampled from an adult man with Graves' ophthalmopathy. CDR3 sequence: CASSDGLRGRTDEQYF. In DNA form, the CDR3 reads TGTGCCAGCAGCGACGGTCTCCGGGGGCGAACCGACGAGCAGTACTTC.